What follows are 15 T cell receptor beta chains derived from one specimen sequenced in a study of breast tumors, draining lymph nodes, adjacent tissues. Each CDR3 protein gets one entry after TCRdb re-called the multiplex PCR reads with MiXCR. This repertoire shows 130,000 or so distinct CDR3 sequences, 30% to 35% found once; its top ten account for roughly 2.3%. The lymph nodes were axillary draining lymph nodes from breast cancer patients. The specimen sequenced was axillary lymph node tissue. The source of these receptors is a female donor with breast cancer. Some clones in this sample may be carry-over from other donors' samples.

Many counts were recorded for this clonotype. The chain is built from TRBV9 and TRBJ1-3, with D possibly matching TRBD1 (6 bases). With 9 bases removed from V and 3 bases from J, the gap between germline ends came to 13 bases. The V gene's germline CDR1 is SGDLS and CDR2 YYNGEE. The CDR3 length is 13 residues. CDR3 residues: CANPTGCGNTIYF. Here the CDR3 DNA reads TGTGCCAACCCTACAGGGTGTGGAAACACCATATATTTT. Supplemented by reference TRBV9 and TRBJ1-3, the full variable domain reads DSGVTQTPKHLITATGQRVTLRCSPRSGDLSVYWYQQSLDQGLQFLIQYYNGEERAKGNILERFSAQQFPDLHSELNLSSLELGDSALYFCANPTGCGNTIYFGEGSWLTVV.

On this clonotype itself: One end of the junction fails to match germline, which may point to a read error. The J gene is TRBJ2-2, the V gene TRBV18, with TRBD1 identical over 8 bases. Germline V gene data show CDR1 as KGHSH and CDR2 as LQKENI. The CDR3 length is 17 residues. The CDR3 here is CASSQDQGAGSTGKLFF. As DNA, the CDR3 is TGTGCCAGCTCCCAAGACCAGGGGGCGGGGAGCACCGGGAAGCTGTTTTTT.

This clonotype was detected many times. This rearrangement joins TRBV19 to TRBJ1-6, with 9 bases identical to TRBD1. CDR1 and CDR2 from the germline V gene are LNHDA and SQIVND (reference sequence). The CDR3 contains 13 residues. The J segment lost 12 bases and the V segment lost 5 bases, leaving 5 bases of the junction unmatched. CDR3 sequence reads: CASSGDREKPLHF. CDR3 coding DNA: TGTGCCAGTAGTGGGGACAGGGAAAAACCCCTCCACTTT.

The J gene is TRBJ2-3, the V gene TRBV7-2, with 10 positions matching TRBD2. V dropped 4 bases and J dropped 4; count of bases not matched to a gene: 14. The CDR3 contains 18 residues. Germline V lookup: CDR1 SGHTA, CDR2 FQGNSA. Here the CDR3 reads CASSSLSGGAVGADTQYF. CDR3 DNA: TGTGCCAGCAGCTCCCTAAGCGGGGGGGCCGTCGGTGCAGATACGCAGTATTTT.

The chain couples TRBV7-3 to TRBJ2-1; D remains unclear. The CDR3 sequence is 13 residues long. Trimming took off 4 bases at V and 10 bases at J, with 14 bases between the two ends. Germline V gene data show CDR1 as SGHTA and CDR2 as FQGTGA. In nucleotides, the CDR3 is TGTGCCAGCAGCTCTGGCGGCCTCCGGGAGCAGTTCTTC. Translated: CASSSGGLREQFF.

This clonotype was observed at least ten times. CDR3 protein: CASQHATNEKLFF. Written as DNA, the CDR3 is TGTGCCAGCCAACATGCAACTAATGAAAAACTGTTTTTT. The rearrangement joins TRBV6-2 or TRBV6-3 to TRBJ1-4; the D is unclear. Germline loops: CDR1 MNHEY, CDR2 SVGEGT. Trimming stripped 8 bases from V and 0 bases from J, with 7 bases between. This CDR3 region has 13 residues.

This clonotype was observed many times. The rearrangement uses TRBV6-5 and TRBJ1-5; D perhaps matches TRBD1 (6 bases). Trimming took 5 bases from V and 4 from J, leaving 15 bases between them. The CDR3 extends over 15 amino acids. The germline V gene has CDR1 MNHEY and CDR2 SVGAGI. Here the CDR3 DNA reads TGTGCCAGCAGTCCCAGGGGCGCCTCTAATCAGCCCCAGCATTTT. Translating gives CASSPRGASNQPQHF.

This clonotype was detected many times. V is TRBV5-1 and J is TRBJ2-6; D is perhaps TRBD1 or TRBD2 (5 bases each). Trimming pared 0 bases from V and 10 bases from J, leaving 11 bases between. Germline values: CDR1 SGHRS, CDR2 YFSETQ. The CDR3 totals 14 residues. The CDR3 bases are TGCGCCAGCAGCTTGGACTCGGGACCGAACGTCCTGACTTTC. Encoded protein: CASSLDSGPNVLTF.

This clonotype was seen repeatedly, ten times or more. One base away lies a much larger clone, so this may be a sequencing read error. This CDR3 is missing its conserved last phenylalanine or tryptophan, likely due to a read error. The chain couples TRBV14 to TRBJ2-5; weak D call: TRBD2 (5 bases). This CDR3 has 13 amino acids. V gave up 4 bases and J gave up 11 bases, with 17 bases separating them. Looked up from germline, CDR1 is SGHDN and CDR2 is FVKESK. The CDR3 DNA follows: TGTGCCAGCAGCCTGGAGGTGGCGGTGAGGCAGTACTCC. The encoded protein is CASSLEVAVRQYS.

Many counts were recorded for this clonotype. V and J are TRBV18 and TRBJ1-2, with D unresolved. CDR1 and CDR2 (germline): KGHSH, LQKENI. The CDR3 contains 14 residues. Trimming pared 2 bases from V and 4 bases from J, leaving 11 bases between. The CDR3 DNA reads as TGTGCCAGCTCACCAAGAACAGTCCCCTATGGCTACACCTTC. Amino acids: CASSPRTVPYGYTF.

Ten or more counts support this clonotype. This chain links TRBV10-1 with TRBJ2-6; 11 bases map to TRBD1. The CDR3 is 17 residues long. Germline CDR1 is WNHNN and CDR2 is SYGVQD (reference sequence). The V gene end was trimmed by 8 bases and the J gene end by 0 bases; junction bases not matched to a gene: 6. CDR3 amino acids: CASLVGTGGSGANVLTF. Here the CDR3 DNA reads TGCGCCAGCTTGGTGGGGACAGGGGGCTCTGGGGCCAACGTCCTGACTTTC.

In this sample, this clonotype turned up many times. The chain employs TRBV5-1 and TRBJ2-5; 8 nucleotides line up with TRBD2. CDR3 length equals 14 residues. Trimming took 3 bases from V and 2 from J; bases not matched to a gene: 3. CDR1 and CDR2 from the germline V gene are SGHRS and YFSETQ. CDR3: CASSSGGKQETQYF. CDR3 DNA sequence: TGCGCCAGCAGCTCGGGGGGGAAGCAAGAGACCCAGTACTTC.

With regard to this clonotype: A much bigger clone sits one base away, suggesting this may be a read error. This chain uses TRBV5-1 with TRBJ2-2, with 10 bases identical to TRBD2. The trim removed 2 bases at V and 5 bases at J, leaving 9 bases unmatched. The CDR3 sequence is 17 residues long. The germline V gene has CDR1 SGHRS and CDR2 YFSETQ. The CDR3 DNA follows: TGCGCCAGCAGCTTTCTCGGGGCTAGCGGGGGAACCGGGGAGCTGTTTTTT. Translated, it gives CASSFLGASGGTGELFF.

This clonotype was seen at least ten times. One base away lies a much larger clone, so this may be a sequencing read error. V gene TRBV9 combines with J gene TRBJ1-2; D not resolved. Germline V CDR1 and CDR2: SGDLS, YYNGEE. The CDR3 runs to 15 residues. The CDR3 sequence is CASSVSPTSRYGSTF. The CDR3 DNA sequence: TGTGCCAGCAGCGTTAGTCCAACTTCGAGGTATGGCTCCACCTTC.

With respect to this clonotype: The conserved phenylalanine or tryptophan is not found at the CDR3 terminus, so this likely reflects a read error. The DNA is left out, because the CDR3 cannot be placed on it with certainty; the CDR3 is given as TCRdb lists it. The V gene is TRBV20-1, the J gene TRBJ2-5; no check of the table's D call, TRBD1, against the DNA was made. Counting both end residues, the CDR3 totals 17 amino acids. CDR1 and CDR2 from the germline V gene are DFQATT and SNEGSKA (reference sequence). The CDR3 spells CSCRDRGSPGSPLHFGN.